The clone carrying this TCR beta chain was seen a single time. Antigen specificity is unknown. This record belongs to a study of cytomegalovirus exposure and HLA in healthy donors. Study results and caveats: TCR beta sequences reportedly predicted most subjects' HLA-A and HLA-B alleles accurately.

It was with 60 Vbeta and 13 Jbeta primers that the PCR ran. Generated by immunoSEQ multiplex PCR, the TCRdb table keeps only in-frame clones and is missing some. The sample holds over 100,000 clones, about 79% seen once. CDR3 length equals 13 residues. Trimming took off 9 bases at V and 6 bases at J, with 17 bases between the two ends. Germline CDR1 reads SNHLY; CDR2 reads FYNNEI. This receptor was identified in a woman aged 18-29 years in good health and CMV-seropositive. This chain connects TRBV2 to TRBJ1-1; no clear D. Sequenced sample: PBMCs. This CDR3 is CARSVREDAEAFF. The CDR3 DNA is TGTGCCAGGTCGGTGAGGGAGGATGCTGAAGCTTTCTTT.